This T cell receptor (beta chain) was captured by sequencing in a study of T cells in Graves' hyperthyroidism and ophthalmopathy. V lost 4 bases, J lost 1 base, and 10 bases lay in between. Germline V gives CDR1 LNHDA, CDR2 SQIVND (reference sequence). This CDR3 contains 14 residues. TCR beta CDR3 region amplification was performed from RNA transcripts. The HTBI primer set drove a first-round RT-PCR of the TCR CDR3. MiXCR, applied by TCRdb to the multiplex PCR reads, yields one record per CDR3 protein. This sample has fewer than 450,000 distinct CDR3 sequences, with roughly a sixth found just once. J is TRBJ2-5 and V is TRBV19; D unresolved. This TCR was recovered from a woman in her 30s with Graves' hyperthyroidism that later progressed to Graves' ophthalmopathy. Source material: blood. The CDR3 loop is CASSTRTGQETQYF. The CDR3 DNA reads TGTGCCAGTAGTACCCGGACGGGCCAAGAGACCCAGTACTTC. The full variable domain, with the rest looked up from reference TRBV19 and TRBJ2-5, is DGGITQSPKYLFRKEGQNVTLSCEQNLNHDAMYWYRQDPGQGLRLIYYSQIVNDFQKGDIAEGYSVSREKKESFPLTVTSAQKNPTAFYLCASSTRTGQETQYFGPGTRLLVL.